This note documents a single T cell receptor beta chain sequence. This clone's antigen is unknown. There are no base qualities to consult, and no much larger clone falls within one base. The data were obtained in a study of long-term antiretroviral therapy in people with HIV (dated by TCRdb to the early 2020s). In terms of the full investigation: The earliest samples were collected approximately a decade before the 2015 WHO recommendation for immediate ART, a period when ART was typically delayed until CD4 counts fell. Of the 25 to 30 participants with HIV, roughly 10 were female. From some 30 adults with confirmed HIV infection, the cohort provided approximately 190 cryopreserved PBMC samples, gathered serially across a mean of approximately six years (range 1-12). No cross-contamination during QIAcube processing was seen in test extractions of a monoclonal T-cell line run alongside 30 to 35 polyclonal samples. A retrospective serial study tested whether changes in peripheral blood TRB repertoire composition and diversity were associated with ART initiation and durable HIV suppression.

Inclusion was restricted to participants for whom at least one PBMC sample before ART initiation and at least two post-ART samples were available. Treatment was received in the United States of America by all participants with HIV. Before DNA extraction, cryopreserved samples containing about 0.9-10 million PBMC were thawed and washed. At the time of the earliest PBMC sample for each participant with HIV, ages ranged from about 23 to 60 years. Each participant contributed PBMC samples from 1-4 timepoints before ART initiation and 2-8 timepoints after ART initiation, with a median of 7 samples. Serial HIV viral load, CD4+ T-cell count, ART history and demographic data were obtained for every participant. Genomic DNA was extracted from unsorted PBMC with a Qiagen kit on a QIAcube, with processing performed in batches of 12 samples. Broader findings and caveats from the paper: Since PBMC availability was limited, sequencing covered only the TCR beta chain, with no alpha chain pairing. CDR3 length ranges in HIV repertoires were narrower than in controls, and network structure suggested an antigen-experienced repertoire with only a slight naive shift after ART. Inferences about post-ART repertoire changes were limited because no data were available on ART adherence, viral resistance or therapy changes. Expanded TRB clones identified before ART initiation dominated the repertoire at all time points, although this dominance fluctuated and declined in many PLHIV after ART. Unsorted PBMC were profiled instead of sorted CD4+ and CD8+ T cells because pre-ART samples had limited cell numbers. Starting ART was linked to a significant rise in TRB diversity, yet even after long-term ART the diversity remained significantly lower than in transplant donor controls. The samples span the years 2004 to 2017, and the ART regimens used at that time may not be as effective as current regimens.

From a lookup of the germline V gene (reference sequence), CDR1 and CDR2 are LNHDA and SQIVND. The CDR3 runs 15 amino acids, cysteine and phenylalanine included. The retained sequence is limited to the CDR3, 45 bases, with the frame set at the first base. V loses 5 bases, J loses 5 bases, and the germline ends lie 15 bases apart. Sequencing of the TRB variable region was done with the immunoSEQ hsTCRB v3.0 assay at survey level resolution. The targeted TRB sequencing depth was roughly 35,000-50,000 T-cell genomes per sample. Pooled TRB libraries were sequenced on an Illumina MiSeq with a v3 150-cycle kit. The source study handled its data this way. Repertoire analysis ran in R within a reproducible Nextflow workflow covering QC, data transformation and analysis. LymphoSeq2, an R package for exploring AIRR-Seq data, was used to implement custom analyses. A handful of samples yielding fewer than 5000 total TRB sequences were excluded, leaving 188 analyzed HIV repertoires. Among the roughly 180 retained HIV repertoires, 59 were collected before ART initiation and 129 after ART initiation. Each repertoire was downsampled to 5000 TRB nucleotide sequences, and summary statistics were averaged across 100 downsampling iterations. The analysis kept only TRB sequences whose CDR3 regions were at least seven amino acids long. A Shannon entropy-derived clonality score and the Gini coefficient were used to measure diversity. In the repertoire networks, any two of the top 5000 CDR3 amino acid sequences were linked whenever the two sequences differed by an edit distance of one. For TRB CDR3 amino acid sequences, GLIPH2 was used to predict antigen specificity groups and MHC restriction. To flag known associations with CMV, EBV, HIV or tissue antigens, CDR3 amino acid sequences were compared against VDJdb and McPAS-TCR. Pre-ART, post-ART and control groups were compared with Wilcoxon signed-rank tests and Holm-Bonferroni correction. The table was pulled from immuneACCESS by TCRdb, which kept in-frame rearrangements only. Such tables lose some clones; where checked, under half of the loss comes from unresolved V genes, and the rest has no known cause. V, J and clone size are those of that table, while D and trimming were read from the DNA. For this sample there are almost 20,000 clones; less than 85% appear just once. Around 10% of the sample belongs to the ten largest clones.

This sequence uses TRBV19 and TRBJ1-4; confidence is insufficient to name the D gene. The sequenced sample was unsorted PBMCs, obtained 0.2 years after starting antiretroviral therapy. This receptor was obtained from a woman between 40 and 50 years old with HIV. CDR3 protein: CASSSQAAANEKLFF. The bases read TGTGCCAGTAGTTCCCAGGCCGCCGCCAATGAAAAACTGTTTTTT.